Below, 22 T cell receptor beta chains from the same sample are listed, as sequenced in a study of patients and donors after allogeneic stem cell transplantation. One entry per CDR3 protein, called by TCRdb with MiXCR from the RT-PCR reads. The table lists 400,000 to 450,000 distinct CDR3 sequences, roughly 17% of them singletons. The specimen was blood, either unsorted or a sorted T cell fraction (not recorded which). These receptors originate from a human donor who was either an allogeneic HSCT recipient or a stem cell or donor lymphocyte infusion donor (not recorded which). It is not recorded whose cells these are; they may come from a transplant donor.

This clonotype was seen a few times. The chain uses TRBV6-1 and TRBJ2-2; 14 nucleotides match TRBD2. The V and J ends lost 4 bases and 6 bases, in that order; junction bases with no gene match: 7. The CDR3 runs to 17 residues. Germline assignment: CDR1 MNHNS and CDR2 SASEGT. The CDR3 coding sequence is TGTGCCAGCAGTGTCAAACGGGGACTAGCGGGAGCCGGGGAGCTGTTTTTT. It translates to CASSVKRGLAGAGELFF.

This chain links TRBV5-5 with TRBJ1-3; TRBD1 matches 9 bases. The V gene's germline CDR1 is SGHKS and CDR2 YYEKEE (reference sequence). This CDR3 spans 17 amino acids. Unmatched junction bases numbered 18, after V lost 4 bases and J lost 10 bases. CDR3 region: CASSQPVPGQGLSTIYF. The CDR3 bases are TGTGCCAGCAGCCAACCTGTACCGGGACAGGGTTTATCGACCATATATTTT.

This chain uses TRBV27 with TRBJ1-1; 7 bases line up with TRBD1. V dropped 3 bases and J dropped 5; count of bases not matched to a gene: 3. This CDR3 has 13 amino acids. In germline, CDR1 is MNHEY, CDR2 SMNVEV (reference sequence). CDR3 residues: CASSFTGDTEAFF. As DNA, the CDR3 is TGTGCCAGCAGTTTTACAGGGGATACTGAAGCTTTCTTT.

This clonotype was detected only a few times. V usage is TRBV2 and J usage is TRBJ2-1; D unclear. Trimming removed 1 base from V and 5 bases from J, with 6 bases in between. CDR3 length equals 13 residues. The germline V gene encodes CDR1 SNHLY and CDR2 FYNNEI. The CDR3 region is CASSEERHNEQFF. The CDR3 nucleotides are TGTGCCAGCAGTGAAGAGCGACACAATGAGCAGTTCTTC.

The chain combines TRBV7-9 with TRBJ1-5; the D gene is possibly TRBD1 (6 bases). The germline V gene encodes CDR1 SEHNR and CDR2 FQNEAQ (reference sequence). V shed 4 bases and J shed 9 bases, with 13 bases lying between them. CDR3 length: 13 residues. Written as DNA, the CDR3 is TGTGCCAGCAGCTCTACCCTACAGGGGCCCCAGCATTTT. Residues: CASSSTLQGPQHF.

The chain couples TRBV5-1 to TRBJ2-2; TRBD1 is a possible D gene (6 bases). The CDR3 extends over 16 amino acids. The germline gives CDR1 SGHRS, CDR2 YFSETQ. Trimming cost V 7 bases and J 5 bases, with 21 bases left between them. The DNA of the CDR3 is TGCGCCAGCCAGGGGCCTGGCACAATCTTTACCGGGGAGCTGTTTTTT. As protein: CASQGPGTIFTGELFF.

This clonotype was observed at least ten times. The rearrangement links TRBV18 to TRBJ1-2; 7 bases fit TRBD1. This CDR3 spans 16 amino acids. Per the germline V gene, CDR1 is KGHSH and CDR2 is LQKENI. J lost 1 base, V lost 1 base, and 6 bases had no gene match. CDR3 sequence: CASSPQQGTFNYGYTF. The CDR3 nucleotides read TGTGCCAGCTCACCACAACAGGGGACATTTAACTATGGCTACACCTTC.

This clonotype was recorded at least ten times. The rearrangement links TRBV4-1 to TRBJ2-5; the D gene is possibly TRBD2 (6 bases). Trimming left V 7 bases short and J 3 bases short, with 18 bases between. CDR1 MGHRA and CDR2 YSYEKL come from the germline V gene. This CDR3 region has 15 residues. Here the CDR3 reads CASKVRQEGKETQYF. The CDR3 DNA follows: TGCGCCAGCAAGGTCCGGCAGGAGGGAAAAGAGACCCAGTACTTC.

V usage is TRBV5-1 and J usage is TRBJ2-7; 8 bases fit TRBD1. V was pared by 3 bases and J by 2 bases, with 7 bases of the junction left unmatched. CDR1 and CDR2 from the germline V gene are SGHRS and YFSETQ. CDR3 size: 15 residues. The CDR3 protein is CASSSRQGLTYEQYF. The CDR3 DNA sequence: TGCGCCAGCAGCTCCCGACAGGGGCTTACCTACGAGCAGTACTTC. The full variable domain, with the rest looked up from reference TRBV5-1 and TRBJ2-7, is KAGVTQTPRYLIKTRGQQVTLSCSPISGHRSVSWYQQTPGQGLQFLFEYFSETQRNKGNFPGRFSGRQFSNSRSEMNVSTLELGDSALYLCASSSRQGLTYEQYFGPGTRLTVT.

This rearrangement joins TRBV7-2 to TRBJ2-4; either TRBD1 or TRBD2 may fit D (5 bases each). The CDR3 spans 15 residues. Deletions cut 3 bases from V and 4 bases from J, with 13 bases between. From germline, CDR1 is SGHTA and CDR2 FQGNSA. The CDR3 protein is CASSFSGTEKNIQYF. The DNA of the CDR3 is TGTGCCAGCAGCTTCTCCGGGACGGAAAAAAACATTCAGTACTTC.

This clonotype was recorded a few times. The gene calls are TRBV28 and TRBJ1-5, with D maybe TRBD1 (5 bases). This CDR3 is 15 amino acids long. Germline V gene data show CDR1 as MDHEN and CDR2 as SYDVKM. V lost 6 bases and J lost 3, with 15 bases in between. The CDR3 is CASRPRRGDNQPQHF. The DNA of the CDR3 is TGTGCCAGCAGGCCTCGTCGGGGGGACAATCAGCCCCAGCATTTT.

Only a few counts were recorded for this clonotype. The chain recombines TRBV15 with TRBJ1-1; possible D gene TRBD1, 6 bases. This CDR3 contains 14 residues. Germline values: CDR1 LNHNV, CDR2 YYDKDF (reference sequence). The V gene lost 3 bases and the J gene lost 0 bases, with 8 bases spanning the gap. The CDR3: CATSRDSMNTEAFF. For the CDR3, the DNA is TGTGCCACCAGCAGGGACAGTATGAACACTGAAGCTTTCTTT.

The J gene is TRBJ1-5, the V gene TRBV2, with D maybe TRBD1 (6 bases). The CDR3 has 13 residues. The V end was cut by 8 bases, the J end by 3 bases, with 11 bases between. Germline V gives CDR1 SNHLY, CDR2 FYNNEI. The chain's CDR3 is CASQGRINQPQHF. The DNA of the CDR3 is TGTGCCAGCCAGGGGCGAATCAATCAGCCCCAGCATTTT.

This sequence joins TRBV6-2 or TRBV6-3 and TRBJ2-3, with D perhaps TRBD1 (6 bases). The V and J ends lost 5 bases and 6 bases respectively, with 18 bases between them. The CDR3 contains 15 residues. Germline V gene lookup returns CDR1 MNHEY and CDR2 SVGEGT. The CDR3 sequence is CASSQNRQAADTQYF. CDR3 DNA: TGTGCCAGCAGTCAAAACAGACAGGCGGCTGATACGCAGTATTTT.

The chain couples TRBV13 to TRBJ1-1, with D unclear. Germline V gene data show CDR1 as PRHDT and CDR2 as FYEKMQ (reference sequence). V was clipped by 5 bases and J by 1 base, with 23 bases between them. This CDR3 comprises 18 residues. The CDR3 DNA reads TGTGCCAGCAGCACGAAAGCCCCCGCAGGTTGGGAGAACACTGAAGCTTTCTTT. Its translation is CASSTKAPAGWENTEAFF. The entire variable domain, with the rest obtained from reference TRBV13 and TRBJ1-1, is as follows: AAGVIQSPRHLIKEKRETATLKCYPIPRHDTVYWYQQGPGQDPQFLISFYEKMQSDKGSIPDRFSAQQFSDYHSELNMSSLELGDSALYFCASSTKAPAGWENTEAFFGQGTRLTVV.

The rearrangement uses TRBV27 and TRBJ2-7, with a tentative D call TRBD2 (6 bases). Trimming pared 5 bases from V and 5 bases from J, leaving 13 bases between. Germline assignment: CDR1 MNHEY and CDR2 SMNVEV (reference sequence). CDR3 length: 13 amino acids. The CDR3 DNA follows: TGTGCCAGCAGTCCGACTAGACCCAACGAGCAGTACTTC. Its protein product is CASSPTRPNEQYF.

J is TRBJ2-7 and V is TRBV20-1, with no clear D. This CDR3 is built from 12 residues. The germline V gene has CDR1 DFQATT and CDR2 SNEGSKA (reference sequence). V lost 1 base and J 6 bases, leaving 10 bases between the germline ends. The DNA of the CDR3 is TGCAGTGCTAGAGGGCCGCTGACCGAGCAGTACTTC. As protein: CSARGPLTEQYF.

The V gene is TRBV20-1, the J gene TRBJ2-2; 9 nucleotides align to TRBD2. The V gene end was trimmed by 3 bases and the J gene end by 1 base; junction bases not matched to a gene: 9. Germline assignment: CDR1 DFQATT and CDR2 SNEGSKA (reference sequence). This CDR3 spans 17 amino acids. The CDR3 coding sequence is TGCAGTGCTAGGACCCCGAGAGCGGGGGGGAACACCGGGGAGCTGTTTTTT. Residues: CSARTPRAGGNTGELFF.

V usage is TRBV10-3 and J usage is TRBJ2-2; 11 bases map to TRBD2. The ends lost 3 bases at V and 4 bases at J; junction bases unmatched: 1. CDR1 ENHRY and CDR2 SYGVKD come from the germline V gene. The CDR3 is 15 residues long. CDR3 DNA sequence: TGTGCCATCAGTGACCTAGCGGGGGGCACCGGGGAGCTGTTTTTT. It specifies CAISDLAGGTGELFF.

This clonotype has more than one count but fewer than ten. CDR3 coding DNA: TGTGCCAGCAGCTCCAGTGGCGTAGCGACTCAAGAGACCCAGTACTTC. It translates to CASSSSGVATQETQYF. V is TRBV11-3 and J is TRBJ2-5, with a weak D call TRBD2 (5 bases). The CDR3 loop spans 16 amino acids. The ends were cut back, 4 bases at V and 2 bases at J, with 17 bases in the middle. CDR1 and CDR2 (germline): SGHNT, YENEEA.

This clonotype has only a few counts. The V call is TRBV29-1, the J call TRBJ2-7; D is undetermined. The CDR3 runs to 13 residues. V shed 4 bases and J shed 2 bases, with 12 bases lying between them. Germline V lookup: CDR1 SQVTM, CDR2 ANQGSEA. The CDR3: CSVVGRFTYEQYF. CDR3 coding DNA: TGCAGCGTTGTAGGCAGGTTTACCTACGAGCAGTACTTC.

The chain uses TRBV2 and TRBJ1-1; the D is unclear. CDR1 and CDR2 from the germline V gene are SNHLY and FYNNEI. V was trimmed by 5 bases and J by 7 bases, leaving 8 bases between them. The CDR3 totals 11 residues. The CDR3 region has the DNA TGTGCCAGCAGTACCCGGGTTGAAGCTTTCTTT. It yields the protein CASSTRVEAFF. Full variable domain (remainder filled in from reference TRBV2 and TRBJ1-1): EPEVTQTPSHQVTQMGQEVILRCVPISNHLYFYWYRQILGQKVEFLVSFYNNEISEKSEIFDDQFSVERPDGSNFTLKIRSTKLEDSAMYFCASSTRVEAFFGQGTRLTVV.